A single sample gave rise to the 13 T cell receptor beta chains below, sequenced in a study of blood T cell repertoires in COVID-19. The repertoire was sequenced with immunoSEQ multiplex PCR; TCRdb's copy has only in-frame clones and lacks some. The table lists some 120,000 clones, over 85% of them singletons. The specimen sequenced was peripheral blood. These receptors came from a man aged 50 or older with active COVID-19.

The chain is built from TRBV6-1 and TRBJ2-1; 7 bases match TRBD2. Germline V lookup: CDR1 MNHNS, CDR2 SASEGT. The trim removed 0 bases at V and 8 bases at J, leaving 7 bases unmatched. The CDR3 consists of 15 residues. DNA of the CDR3: TGTGCCAGCAGTGAAGCGCGCGGGAGTGTATATGAGCAGTTCTTC. Protein: CASSEARGSVYEQFF.

The J gene is TRBJ1-2, the V gene TRBV6-1; unclear D gene. Looked up from germline, CDR1 is MNHNS and CDR2 is SASEGT. V lost 2 bases and J 6 bases, leaving 10 bases between the germline ends. The CDR3 totals 13 residues. CDR3 sequence: CASSENRENGYTF. CDR3 sequence (DNA): TGTGCCAGCAGTGAAAACCGGGAGAATGGCTACACCTTC.

The chain combines TRBV19 with TRBJ1-2, with D perhaps TRBD1 (6 bases). The germline V and J ends were trimmed by 7 bases and 2 bases, with 14 bases remaining between them. This CDR3 contains 14 residues. Germline assignment: CDR1 LNHDA and CDR2 SQIVND (reference sequence). CDR3 loop: CASNRGQGNYGYTF. The CDR3 nucleotides are TGTGCCAGTAATCGGGGCCAGGGGAACTATGGCTACACCTTC.

The chain is built from TRBV7-2 and TRBJ2-3, with D tentatively TRBD2 (6 bases). Between the trimmed V and J ends, which lost 2 bases and 1 base, there was a span of 10 bases. Germline CDR1 and CDR2: SGHTA and FQGNSA. This CDR3 spans 15 amino acids. CDR3 sequence reads: CASSLNPGGTDTQYF. CDR3 in DNA: TGTGCCAGCAGCTTAAATCCGGGGGGCACAGATACGCAGTATTTT.

The chain carries TRBV7-3 and TRBJ2-2; tentative D call: TRBD1 (5 bases). V was clipped by 3 bases and J by 4 bases, with 9 bases between them. Per the germline V gene, CDR1 is SGHTA and CDR2 is FQGTGA. The CDR3 extends over 14 amino acids. The CDR3 DNA sequence: TGTGCCAGCAGCTTGGGGCGGAGCACCGGGGAGCTGTTTTTT. Encoded protein: CASSLGRSTGELFF.

CDR3 amino acids: CASSFGTDTQYF. The CDR3 nucleotides are TGTGCCAGCAGCTTCGGCACAGATACGCAGTATTTT. The chain has TRBV7-9 and TRBJ2-3; no clear D. Germline CDR1 reads SEHNR; CDR2 reads FQNEAQ (reference sequence). The CDR3 loop spans 12 amino acids. V was trimmed by 3 bases and J by 1 base, leaving 2 bases between them.

The V gene is TRBV4-1, the J gene TRBJ2-2; D not resolved. Trimming left V 0 bases short and J 8 bases short, with 10 bases between. Germline loops: CDR1 MGHRA, CDR2 YSYEKL. The CDR3 covers 14 residues. The CDR3 is CASSQDQVLGELFF. The CDR3 DNA follows: TGCGCCAGCAGCCAAGATCAAGTACTTGGGGAGCTGTTTTTT.

This chain joins TRBV7-3 and TRBJ2-3, with D possibly TRBD2 on 6 matching bases. The V end lost 5 bases, the J end lost 3 bases, and 9 bases lay between the germline ends. The CDR3 totals 13 residues. The germline V gene encodes CDR1 SGHTA and CDR2 FQGTGA. CDR3 DNA sequence: TGTGCCAGCAGCGGGGACTCTACAGATACGCAGTATTTT. It is translated as CASSGDSTDTQYF.

The chain links TRBV2 to TRBJ2-3; D gene uncertain. V was cut by 4 bases and J by 11 bases, with 19 bases left in between. This CDR3 contains 14 residues. CDR1 and CDR2 (germline): SNHLY, FYNNEI. The CDR3 DNA follows: TGTGCCAGCAGTGGAAATAGCATACGTGATGGGCAGTATTTT. Its translation is CASSGNSIRDGQYF.

This chain connects TRBV9 to TRBJ2-6, with 7 bases identical to TRBD2. This CDR3 has 16 residues. Germline V gene data show CDR1 as SGDLS and CDR2 as YYNGEE. The ends lost 2 bases at V and 2 bases at J; junction bases unmatched: 4. The CDR3 here is CASSVRGDPGANVLTF. For the CDR3, the DNA is TGTGCCAGCAGCGTTCGGGGGGACCCTGGGGCCAACGTCCTGACTTTC.

The CDR3 DNA is TGTGCCAGCAGCCTGTCTAGCGCCCAAGAGACCCAGTACTTC. Its translation is CASSLSSAQETQYF. This chain uses TRBV7-9 with TRBJ2-5, with a possible D match to TRBD2 (6 bases). The germline CDR1 and CDR2 sequences are SEHNR and FQNEAQ (reference sequence). V was cut by 5 bases and J by 1 base, with 11 bases left in between. This CDR3 has 14 residues.

V usage is TRBV3-1 (or the pseudogene TRBV3-2) and J usage is TRBJ2-3; 8 bases fit TRBD1. The CDR3 has 14 residues. V shed 4 bases and J 2 bases; nucleotides not matched to a gene: 2. Germline loops: CDR1 LGHDT, CDR2 YNNKEL (reference sequence). CDR3 protein: CASSLGQDTDTQYF. CDR3 nucleotide sequence: TGTGCCAGCAGCCTGGGACAGGACACAGATACGCAGTATTTT.

The chain couples TRBV6-6 to TRBJ1-1, with D unclear. Trimming shortened V by 6 bases and J by 1 base, and 15 bases separated the two germline ends. Germline loops: CDR1 MNHNY, CDR2 SVGAGI (reference sequence). CDR3 length equals 15 residues. In DNA, the CDR3 is TGTGCCAGCAGCTCGGGAACGGCAAAGAACACTGAAGCTTTCTTT. Translated, it gives CASSSGTAKNTEAFF.